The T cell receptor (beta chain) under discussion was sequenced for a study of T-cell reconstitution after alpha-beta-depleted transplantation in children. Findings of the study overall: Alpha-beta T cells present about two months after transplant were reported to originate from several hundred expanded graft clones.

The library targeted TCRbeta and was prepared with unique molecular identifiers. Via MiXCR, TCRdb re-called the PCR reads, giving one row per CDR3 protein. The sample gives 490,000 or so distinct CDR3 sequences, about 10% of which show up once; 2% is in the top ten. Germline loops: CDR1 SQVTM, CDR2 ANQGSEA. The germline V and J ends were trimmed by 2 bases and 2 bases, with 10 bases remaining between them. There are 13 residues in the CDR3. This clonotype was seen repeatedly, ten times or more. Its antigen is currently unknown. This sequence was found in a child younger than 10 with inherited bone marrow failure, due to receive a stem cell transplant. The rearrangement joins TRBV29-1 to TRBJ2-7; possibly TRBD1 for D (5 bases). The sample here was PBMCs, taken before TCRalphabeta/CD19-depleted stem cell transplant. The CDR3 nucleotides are TGCAGCGTTGAATTACAGGAGACCTACGAGCAGTACTTC. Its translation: CSVELQETYEQYF.